A selection of T cell receptor beta chains follows, all from one sample in a study of low-dose radiotherapy and immunotherapy resistance in tumors. Each CDR3 protein gets one entry after TCRdb re-called the reads with MiXCR. The data hold tens of thousands of distinct CDR3 sequences, with over 15% observed a single time. The source was PBMCs, collected before treatment. Receptors were obtained from a male donor with prostate cancer. Each CDR3 is given with its conserved first and last residue. Each record gives: clone size, J gene, V gene, D gene, CDR3 DNA, CDR3 protein. The D gene is left open where the match is weak. Some rows have no size entry. The others give once, few or many, or a class for an expanded clone.

clone_size: many; j_call: TRBJ2-5; v_call: TRBV7-6; d_call: .; cdr3_nt: TGTGCCAGCGGTCTGCTTGGATTTGAGACCCAGTACTTC; cdr3_aa: CASGLLGFETQYF
clone_size: few; j_call: TRBJ2-5; v_call: TRBV5-1; d_call: TRBD1; cdr3_nt: TGCGCCAGCAGCAACCGGGACAGGGGTGAGACCCAGTACTTC; cdr3_aa: CASSNRDRGETQYF
clone_size: many; j_call: TRBJ2-3; v_call: TRBV3-1; d_call: .; cdr3_nt: TGTGCCAGCAGCCGTGGCGGGGAGGGCACAGATACGCAGTATTTT; cdr3_aa: CASSRGGEGTDTQYF
clone_size: many; j_call: TRBJ2-3; v_call: TRBV11-2; d_call: TRBD1; cdr3_nt: TGTGCCAGCAGCAATGACCCCGGGACAGACTTAGCCCTTAGCACAGATACGCAGTATTTT; cdr3_aa: CASSNDPGTDLALSTDTQYF
clone_size: many; j_call: TRBJ1-2; v_call: TRBV29-1; d_call: .; cdr3_nt: TGCAGCGTCGACCGCAGGCCCTATGGCTACACCTTC; cdr3_aa: CSVDRRPYGYTF
clone_size: many; j_call: TRBJ2-1; v_call: TRBV13; d_call: .; cdr3_nt: TGTGCCAGCAGCCTCGGGTCGGGGGCTTACAATGAGCAGTTCTTC; cdr3_aa: CASSLGSGAYNEQFF
clone_size: many; j_call: TRBJ2-7; v_call: TRBV20-1; d_call: TRBD2; cdr3_nt: TGCAGTGCCATCGGGACTATCATTACCTCCTACGAGCAGTACTTC; cdr3_aa: CSAIGTIITSYEQYF
clone_size: many; j_call: TRBJ1-5; v_call: TRBV12-3/TRBV12-4; d_call: .; cdr3_nt: TGTGCCAGCAGTTTCGGGGCAGGGCATCAGCCCCAGCATTTT; cdr3_aa: CASSFGAGHQPQHF
clone_size: .; j_call: TRBJ2-3; v_call: TRBV6-4; d_call: .; cdr3_nt: TGTGCCAACTGCCGGCCTAACGCTTTTTATACGCAGTATTTT; cdr3_aa: CANCRPNAFYTQYF
clone_size: many; j_call: TRBJ2-7; v_call: TRBV7-9; d_call: TRBD2; cdr3_nt: TGTGCCAGCGGAAAGGCGGGGGGGTCCTACGAGCAGTACTTC; cdr3_aa: CASGKAGGSYEQYF
clone_size: many; j_call: TRBJ2-7; v_call: TRBV3-1; d_call: .; cdr3_nt: TGTGCCAATCACCGCTTACTATTGCGGGGACAACTCGAGCAGTACTTC; cdr3_aa: CANHRLLLRGQLEQYF
clone_size: many; j_call: TRBJ2-4; v_call: TRBV3-1; d_call: .; cdr3_nt: TGTGCCAGCCGGGGAGTGGGACTCCAAAACATTCAGTACTTC; cdr3_aa: CASRGVGLQNIQYF
clone_size: .; j_call: TRBJ1-2; v_call: TRBV5-5; d_call: .; cdr3_nt: TGTGCCAGCAGCTTGGGATCGATAGCTAACTATGGCTACACCTTC; cdr3_aa: CASSLGSIANYGYTF
clone_size: many; j_call: TRBJ2-7; v_call: TRBV29-1; d_call: .; cdr3_nt: TGCAGCGTTGCTGCTAGCTGGGATTCTTGGGAGCAGTACTTC; cdr3_aa: CSVAASWDSWEQYF
clone_size: many; j_call: TRBJ2-7; v_call: TRBV7-2; d_call: TRBD2; cdr3_nt: TGTGCCAGCAGCTTAGTGTATAGCGGGGGGGCCTACGAGCAGTACTTC; cdr3_aa: CASSLVYSGGAYEQYF
clone_size: many; j_call: TRBJ2-7; v_call: TRBV20-1; d_call: .; cdr3_nt: TGCAGTGCTAGATCTGTCCGGGGGATTAACGAGCAGTACTTC; cdr3_aa: CSARSVRGINEQYF
clone_size: many; j_call: TRBJ2-1; v_call: TRBV7-2; d_call: .; cdr3_nt: TGTGCCAGCAGCCCAATATGGCCGGAGAGCTCCTACAATGAGCAGTTCTTC; cdr3_aa: CASSPIWPESSYNEQFF
clone_size: many; j_call: TRBJ1-6; v_call: TRBV11-2; d_call: TRBD1; cdr3_nt: TGTGCCAGCAGCTTAACGGGACAGTTTAATTCACCCCTCCACTTT; cdr3_aa: CASSLTGQFNSPLHF
clone_size: many; j_call: TRBJ2-3; v_call: TRBV2; d_call: TRBD2; cdr3_nt: TGTGCCAGCATAAGCGGGGGGGCCACAGATACGCAGTATTTT; cdr3_aa: CASISGGATDTQYF
clone_size: .; j_call: TRBJ1-1; v_call: TRBV7-2; d_call: TRBD1; cdr3_nt: TGTGCCAGCAGCTTAGGAGGGGGCTGGGGAACTGAAGCTTTCTTT; cdr3_aa: CASSLGGGWGTEAFF
clone_size: many; j_call: TRBJ1-1; v_call: TRBV30; d_call: TRBD1; cdr3_nt: TGTGCCTGGAGTGTACAGGGGGGGGAAAATGCTTTCTTT; cdr3_aa: CAWSVQGGENAFF
clone_size: many; j_call: TRBJ1-1; v_call: TRBV25-1; d_call: .; cdr3_nt: TGTGCCAGCAGTGACCGACTCCTAACAGCTTTCTTT; cdr3_aa: CASSDRLLTAFF